The 30 T cell receptor beta chains in this list originate from one sample, sequenced in a study of cytomegalovirus exposure and HLA in healthy donors. In the PCR, 60 Vbeta and 13 Jbeta primers were used. The method was immunoSEQ multiplex PCR; TCRdb's version includes in-frame clones alone and lacks a portion of them. This table has around 100,000 clones, 78% appearing once. The specimen was PBMCs. The receptors stem from a woman aged 40 to 50 in good health and CMV-seronegative.

This sequence joins TRBV5-5 and TRBJ2-5; TRBD1 is a possible D gene (6 bases). CDR3 length: 14 residues. V lost 1 base, J lost 7 bases, and 14 bases lay in between. CDR1 and CDR2 from the germline V gene are SGHKS and YYEKEE (reference sequence). This CDR3 reads CASSLQSGEGTQYF. DNA for the CDR3: TGTGCCAGCAGCTTGCAGTCAGGGGAAGGGACCCAGTACTTC. Variable domain in full (rest from reference TRBV5-5 and TRBJ2-5): DAGVTQSPTHLIKTRGQQVTLRCSPISGHKSVSWYQQVLGQGPQFIFQYYEKEERGRGNFPDRFSARQFPNYSSELNVNALLLGDSALYLCASSLQSGEGTQYFGPGTRLLVL.

V is TRBV7-6 and J is TRBJ2-1; 7 bases map to TRBD2. CDR3 length equals 16 residues. Germline CDR1 SGHVS, CDR2 FNYEAQ. Trimming cost V 5 bases and J 0 bases; bases outside gene matches: 7. The CDR3 region is CASSRTSGRSYNEQFF. For the CDR3, the DNA is TGTGCCAGCAGCAGGACTAGTGGCCGCTCCTACAATGAGCAGTTCTTC.

The J gene is TRBJ2-1, the V gene TRBV4-3; 12 nucleotides align to TRBD2. Germline-derived CDR1 and CDR2 are LGHNA and YSLEER. With 4 bases clipped from V and 2 bases from J, the junction kept 6 bases outside the gene matches. The CDR3 loop spans 17 amino acids. The CDR3 sequence is CASSPRLAGVPYNEQFF. CDR3 bases: TGCGCCAGCAGCCCCCGACTAGCGGGAGTGCCCTACAATGAGCAGTTCTTC.

The gene calls are TRBV5-6 and TRBJ2-1; 7 bases agree with TRBD1. Germline assignment: CDR1 SGHDT and CDR2 YYEEEE. V lost 4 bases, J lost 8 bases, and 6 bases stayed unmatched. The CDR3 extends over 13 amino acids. CDR3 sequence: CASSRGQGDEQFF. CDR3 nucleotides: TGTGCCAGCAGCCGCGGCCAGGGGGATGAGCAGTTCTTC.

The V call is TRBV25-1, the J call TRBJ2-7; 9 nucleotides align to TRBD2. The CDR3 extends over 16 amino acids. Germline V lookup: CDR1 MGHDK, CDR2 SYGVNS. Germline trimming cut 4 bases from V and 3 bases from J; bases unmatched to any gene: 10. The chain's CDR3 is CASSGKAGLAYYEQYF. The CDR3 bases are TGTGCCAGCAGTGGTAAGGCGGGACTAGCCTACTACGAGCAGTACTTC.

This clone has just a few counts. This chain links TRBV21-1 with TRBJ1-2; the table gives TRBD1 as D, unverified against the DNA. TRBV21-1 is termed a pseudogene. This CDR3 has 18 residues. CDR3 coding DNA: TGTGCCAGCAGCAAAGGGGATGGACAGGACCCCCGCCTCTATGGCTACACCTTC. Residues: CASSKGDGQDPRLYGYTF.

The chain employs TRBV4-3 and TRBJ2-5; 16 nucleotides line up with TRBD2. The CDR3 runs to 16 residues. Germline CDR1 LGHNA, CDR2 YSLEER. With 4 bases clipped from V and 5 bases from J, the junction kept 4 bases outside the gene matches. The CDR3 loop reads CASSLGTSGRGETQYF. The CDR3 DNA sequence: TGCGCCAGCAGCCTCGGGACTAGCGGGAGGGGGGAGACCCAGTACTTC.

CDR3 sequence (DNA): TGCAGTGGGACGGGGGTCTATGGCTACACCTTC. Its translation: CSGTGVYGYTF. This chain connects TRBV20-1 to TRBJ1-2, with a tentative D call TRBD1 (5 bases). CDR3 length: 11 residues. V lost 7 bases and J 4 bases, leaving 10 bases between the germline ends. Germline CDR1 DFQATT, CDR2 SNEGSKA (reference sequence).

This chain connects TRBV29-1 to TRBJ2-7; 7 bases align to TRBD2. V was pared by 1 base and J by 4 bases, with 10 bases of the junction left unmatched. CDR1 and CDR2 (germline): SQVTM, ANQGSEA. This CDR3 comprises 15 residues. Here the CDR3 DNA reads TGCAGCGTTGAAGGCGGCGGGAGCGGGTTATACGAGCAGTACTTC. It encodes CSVEGGGSGLYEQYF.

The rearrangement joins TRBV18 to TRBJ1-1; D unclear. V lost 3 bases, J lost 1 base, and 12 bases lay in between. The CDR3 is 15 residues long. Looked up from germline, CDR1 is KGHSH and CDR2 is LQKENI. The CDR3: CASSPSGRKNTEAFF. The CDR3 region has the DNA TGTGCCAGCTCACCGAGCGGACGGAAGAACACTGAAGCTTTCTTT.

In its sample, this clone was seen a few times. The CDR3 bases are TGTGCCAGCAGTTTAATATCGACTCCCACAGATACGCAGTATTTT. Protein: CASSLISTPTDTQYF. The chain carries TRBV28 and TRBJ2-3; no reliable D call. Germline assignment: CDR1 MDHEN and CDR2 SYDVKM. Trimming removed 2 bases at V and 2 bases at J, with 11 bases between. The length of the CDR3 is 15 residues.

The chain is built from TRBV19 and TRBJ2-2; 7 nucleotides align to TRBD2. The CDR3 loop spans 13 amino acids. Germline V lookup: CDR1 LNHDA, CDR2 SQIVND (reference sequence). V lost 3 bases, J lost 7 bases, and 2 bases stayed unmatched. DNA for the CDR3: TGTGCCAGTAGTATGAGGGAGGGCGGGGAGCTGTTTTTT. This translates into CASSMREGGELFF.

This clone was found once. At one of its ends the junction is not consistent with the germline gene, which may arise from a read error. The chain links TRBV28 to TRBJ2-4; tentatively, D is TRBD1 (5 bases). This CDR3 is 11 amino acids long. Germline-derived CDR1 and CDR2 are MDHEN and SYDVKM. In nucleotides, the CDR3 is TGTGCCAGCAGTTTAACAGGACCTGCCCGATTC. Translated, it gives CASSLTGPARF. Full variable domain (missing parts from reference TRBV28 and TRBJ2-4): DVKVTQSSRYLVKRTGEKVFLECVQDMDHENMFWYRQDPGLGLRLIYFSYDVKMKEKGDIPEGYSVSREKKERFSLILESASTNQTSMYLCASSLTGPARFGAGTRLSVL.

The chain employs TRBV5-6 and TRBJ1-1; weak D call: TRBD1 (6 bases). Germline-derived CDR1 and CDR2 are SGHDT and YYEEEE. Trimming removed 1 base at V and 0 bases at J, with 19 bases between. CDR3 length: 18 amino acids. The CDR3 loop reads CASSLFEGGVHMNTEAFF. CDR3 nucleotides: TGTGCCAGCAGCTTGTTCGAAGGGGGAGTTCACATGAACACTGAAGCTTTCTTT.

The rearrangement uses TRBV19 and TRBJ2-1; perhaps TRBD2 as D (7 bases). V shed 7 bases and J shed 0 bases, with 13 bases lying between them. Germline V gene sequence: CDR1 LNHDA, CDR2 SQIVND (reference sequence). The CDR3 spans 15 residues. Here the CDR3 DNA reads TGTGCCAGTAAAGGGGGGGAAAGCTCCTACAATGAGCAGTTCTTC. This sequence encodes CASKGGESSYNEQFF.

Concerning this clone: One junction end does not reproduce the germline sequence, and a read error may be involved. This sequence joins TRBV7-7 and TRBJ2-1; 7 nucleotides match TRBD2. Germline values: CDR1 SSHAT, CDR2 FNYEAQ (reference sequence). The CDR3 has 13 amino acids. CDR3 sequence: CASSLVPTSRKFF. The CDR3 DNA reads TGTGCTAGCAGCTTAGTCCCGACTAGCAGAAAGTTCTTC. Using reference TRBV7-7 and TRBJ2-1 for the parts outside the CDR3, the full variable domain is GAGVSQSPRYKVTKRGQDVTLRCDPISSHATLYWYQQALGQGPEFLTYFNYEAQPDKSGLPSDRFSAERPEGSISTLTIQRTEQRDSAMYRCASSLVPTSRKFFGPGTRLTVL.

The chain couples TRBV7-9 to TRBJ1-2; D not resolved. The germline V gene encodes CDR1 SEHNR and CDR2 FQNEAQ (reference sequence). This CDR3 comprises 13 residues. Trimming removed 5 bases from V and 1 base from J, with 8 bases in between. In nucleotides, the CDR3 is TGTGCCAGCAGCCACATGTTTAACTATGGCTACACCTTC. Its protein is CASSHMFNYGYTF.

The chain joins TRBV19 to TRBJ1-2; TRBD1 might be the D (5 bases). Germline V gene data show CDR1 as LNHDA and CDR2 as SQIVND (reference sequence). Trimming stripped 11 bases from V and 4 bases from J, with 20 bases between. This CDR3 contains 14 residues. CDR3 sequence: CAANQGSSSYGYTF. DNA for the CDR3: TGTGCCGCAAATCAGGGAAGTAGCAGCTATGGCTACACCTTC.

This clone has only a few counts. The chain joins TRBV6-1 to TRBJ1-2, with TRBD1 matching over 9 bases. The V gene end was trimmed by 10 bases and the J gene end by 6 bases; junction bases not matched to a gene: 12. CDR1 and CDR2 (germline): MNHNS, SASEGT. The CDR3 is 14 residues long. The CDR3 nucleotides read TGTGCCATCTCAAACCCGGACAGGGGTAATGGCTACACCTTC. It specifies CAISNPDRGNGYTF.

V gene TRBV7-9 combines with J gene TRBJ2-7, with 14 bases matching TRBD2. The trim removed 4 bases at V and 5 bases at J, leaving 4 bases unmatched. Germline assignment: CDR1 SEHNR and CDR2 FQNEAQ (reference sequence). The length of the CDR3 is 15 residues. In DNA, the CDR3 is TGTGCCAGCAGCTCAGGACTAGCGGGAGGAGACGAGCAGTACTTC. It codes for CASSSGLAGGDEQYF.

On this clone: Sequence at one end of the junction differs from germline and may be a read error. The chain links TRBV30 to TRBJ2-7, with 9 bases that match TRBD1. This CDR3 region has 14 residues. CDR1 and CDR2 (germline): GTSNPN, SVGIG (reference sequence). The CDR3 nucleotides are TGTGCCTGGAGTGAGGGACAGGGTTCCTCCGAGCAGTACTTC. Amino acid sequence: CAWSEGQGSSEQYF.

This chain uses TRBV27 with TRBJ2-7, with 13 bases identical to TRBD2. J lost 2 bases, V lost 6 bases, and 13 bases had no gene match. The CDR3 contains 18 residues. In germline, CDR1 is MNHEY, CDR2 SMNVEV (reference sequence). CDR3 nucleotide sequence: TGTGCCAGCAGCGTAAGGCTCGCGGGACTAGCGGGGACCTACGAGCAGTACTTC. Its translation is CASSVRLAGLAGTYEQYF.

This clone was seen a single time. The germline gene is not matched at one end of the junction; a read error may be the cause. Other DNA sequences in the same sample also yield this CDR3. This chain joins TRBV9 and TRBJ1-2; 7 nucleotides line up with TRBD1. The CDR3 sequence is 15 residues long. Looked up from germline, CDR1 is SGDLS and CDR2 is YYNGEE. In DNA, the CDR3 is TGTGCCAGCAGTGTAGGGCAGGGGGGAGGCTATGGCTACACCTTC. Translation: CASSVGQGGGYGYTF.

This rearrangement joins TRBV5-4 to TRBJ2-1, with 7 bases that match TRBD1. Germline CDR1 is SGHNT and CDR2 is YYREEE (reference sequence). The CDR3 is 14 residues long. The junction had 8 bases not matched to a gene; V was cut back by 4 bases and J by 7 bases. The CDR3 DNA sequence: TGTGCCAGCAGCCCAATTGAGGGGGCGAATGAGCAGTTCTTC. Translation gives CASSPIEGANEQFF.

This chain uses TRBV7-9 with TRBJ2-7; TRBD2 might be the D (5 bases). V lost 5 bases, J lost 0 bases, and 8 bases lay in between. The CDR3 covers 13 residues. Germline V CDR1 and CDR2: SEHNR, FQNEAQ (reference sequence). The DNA of the CDR3 is TGTGCCAGCAGCACCGGGGTCTCCTACGAGCAGTACTTC. It translates to CASSTGVSYEQYF. Full variable domain (outside the CDR3, taken from reference TRBV7-9 and TRBJ2-7): DTGVSQNPRHKITKRGQNVTFRCDPISEHNRLYWYRQTLGQGPEFLTYFQNEAQLEKSRLLSDRFSAERPKGSFSTLEIQRTEQGDSAMYLCASSTGVSYEQYFGPGTRLTVT.

The rearrangement joins TRBV18 to TRBJ1-5; 7 positions agree with TRBD1. This CDR3 spans 13 amino acids. CDR1 is KGHSH, CDR2 LQKENI, per germline. The V and J ends lost 2 bases and 5 bases, in that order; junction bases with no gene match: 0. In DNA, the CDR3 is TGTGCCAGCTCACCAGGGACAGATCAGCCCCAGCATTTT. It encodes CASSPGTDQPQHF.

V gene TRBV5-1 combines with J gene TRBJ2-7, with 9 bases aligning to TRBD1. The CDR3 contains 14 residues. Germline V gene data show CDR1 as SGHRS and CDR2 as YFSETQ. The trim removed 3 bases at V and 4 bases at J, leaving 5 bases unmatched. CDR3 amino acids: CASSSGQGYYEQYF. CDR3 DNA: TGCGCCAGCAGCTCTGGACAGGGGTATTACGAGCAGTACTTC.

The chain links TRBV5-4 to TRBJ2-2; D remains unclear. V shed 2 bases and J shed 6 bases, with 8 bases lying between them. Germline V gives CDR1 SGHNT, CDR2 YYREEE (reference sequence). This CDR3 is 13 amino acids long. The CDR3 region is CASSFSSAGELFF. CDR3 coding DNA: TGTGCCAGCAGCTTCTCGTCGGCCGGGGAGCTGTTTTTT. The variable domain in full, with the rest retrieved from reference TRBV5-4 and TRBJ2-2, is ETGVTQSPTHLIKTRGQQVTLRCSSQSGHNTVSWYQQALGQGPQFIFQYYREEENGRGNFPPRFSGLQFPNYSSELNVNALELDDSALYLCASSFSSAGELFFGEGSRLTVL.

The rearrangement uses TRBV30 and TRBJ1-1; no reliable D call. The CDR3 has 16 amino acids. Trimming shortened V by 4 bases and J by 0 bases, and 18 bases separated the two germline ends. The germline V gene has CDR1 GTSNPN and CDR2 SVGIG (reference sequence). CDR3 nucleotides: TGTGCCTGGAATTTTGGGGAGGAGCTCATGAACACTGAAGCTTTCTTT. Translated, it gives CAWNFGEELMNTEAFF.

As regards this clone: The junction departs from germline at one end; a sequencing error may be responsible. This rearrangement joins TRBV9 to TRBJ1-1; D unclear. The CDR3 length is 14 residues. Germline lookup yields CDR1 SGDLS and CDR2 YYNGEE. CDR3 amino acids: CVSSVAQVNTEAFF. The CDR3 DNA reads as TGTGTCAGCAGCGTAGCTCAGGTGAACACTGAAGCTTTCTTT.